The sequence of this TCR beta chain was determined in a study of T cell repertoires in cytomegalovirus infection. Study-level background: Matching HLA type, along with CMV infection, was indicated by public TCR beta signatures. Overall study findings and caveats: Across the ex vivo response, the dominant clonotypes were HLA-C-restricted CMV-specific TCR beta clonotypes.

In TCRdb, the reads were re-called with MiXCR into one record per CDR3 protein. The sample yields hundreds of thousands of distinct CDR3 sequences, 6% to 8% seen once. This CDR3 region has 11 residues. Trimming shortened V by 7 bases and J by 6 bases, and 7 bases separated the two germline ends. Looked up from germline, CDR1 is SEHNR and CDR2 is FQNEAQ (reference sequence). To note about this clonotype: Its matching antigen is unknown.

Material for sequencing was PBMCs. The V call is TRBV7-9, the J call TRBJ2-1; the D gene is possibly TRBD1 (6 bases). This clonotype was sampled from a human donor in good health (CMV status not recorded). Some clones in this sample may be carry-over from other donors' samples. The CDR3 here is CASKQGNEQFF. The CDR3 region has the DNA TGTGCCAGCAAACAGGGCAATGAGCAGTTCTTC.